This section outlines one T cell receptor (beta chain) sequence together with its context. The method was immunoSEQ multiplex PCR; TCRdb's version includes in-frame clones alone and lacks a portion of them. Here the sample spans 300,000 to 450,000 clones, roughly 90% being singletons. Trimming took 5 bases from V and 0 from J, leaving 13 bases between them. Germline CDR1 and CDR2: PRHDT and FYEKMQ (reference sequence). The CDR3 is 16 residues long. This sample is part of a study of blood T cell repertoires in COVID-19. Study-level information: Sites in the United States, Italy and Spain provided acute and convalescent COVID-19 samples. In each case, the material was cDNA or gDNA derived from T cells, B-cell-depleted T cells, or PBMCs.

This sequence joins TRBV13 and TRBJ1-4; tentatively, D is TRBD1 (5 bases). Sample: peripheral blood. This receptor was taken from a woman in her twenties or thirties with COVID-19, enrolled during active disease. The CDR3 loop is CASSPGRGTTNEKLFF. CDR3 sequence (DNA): TGTGCCAGCAGCCCGGGACGGGGGACAACTAATGAAAAACTGTTTTTT.